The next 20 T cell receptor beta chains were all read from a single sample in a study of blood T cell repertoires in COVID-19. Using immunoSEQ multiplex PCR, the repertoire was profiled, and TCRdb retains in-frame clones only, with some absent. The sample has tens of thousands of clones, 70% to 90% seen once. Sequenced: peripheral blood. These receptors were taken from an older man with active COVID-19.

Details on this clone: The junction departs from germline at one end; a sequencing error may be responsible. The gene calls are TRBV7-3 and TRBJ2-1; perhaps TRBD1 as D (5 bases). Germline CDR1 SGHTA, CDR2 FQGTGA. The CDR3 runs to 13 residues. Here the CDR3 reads CASSLNRYSEQFF. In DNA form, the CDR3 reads TGTGCCAGCAGCTTAAACAGGTACAGTGAGCAGTTCTTC.

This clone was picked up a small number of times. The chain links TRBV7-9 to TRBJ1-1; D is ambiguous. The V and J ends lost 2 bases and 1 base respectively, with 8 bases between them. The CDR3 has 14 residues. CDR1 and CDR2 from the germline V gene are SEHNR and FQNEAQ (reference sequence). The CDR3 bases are TGTGCCAGCAGCTTATCCGGCGGGAACACTGAAGCTTTCTTT. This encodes CASSLSGGNTEAFF.

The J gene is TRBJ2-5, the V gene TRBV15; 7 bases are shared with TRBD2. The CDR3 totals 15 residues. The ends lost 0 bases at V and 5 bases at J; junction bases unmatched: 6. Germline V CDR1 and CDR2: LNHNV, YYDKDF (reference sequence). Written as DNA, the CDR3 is TGTGCCACCAGCAGAGATTCTAGCGGAGTTGAGACCCAGTACTTC. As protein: CATSRDSSGVETQYF. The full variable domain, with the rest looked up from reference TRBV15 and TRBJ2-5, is DAMVIQNPRYQVTQFGKPVTLSCSQTLNHNVMYWYQQKSSQAPKLLFHYYDKDFNNEADTPDNFQSRRPNTSFCFLDIRSPGLGDTAMYLCATSRDSSGVETQYFGPGTRLLVL.

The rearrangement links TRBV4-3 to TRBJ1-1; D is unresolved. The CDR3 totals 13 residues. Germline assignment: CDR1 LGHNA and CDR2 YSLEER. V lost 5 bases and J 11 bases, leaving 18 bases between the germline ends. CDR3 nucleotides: TGCGCCAGCAGCGATACATACGGCCGCGGGGCTTTCTTT. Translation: CASSDTYGRGAFF.

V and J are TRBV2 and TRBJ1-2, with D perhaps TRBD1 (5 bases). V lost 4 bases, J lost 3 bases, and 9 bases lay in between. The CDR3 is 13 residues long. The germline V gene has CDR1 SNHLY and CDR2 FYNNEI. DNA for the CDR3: TGTGCCAGCAGTGGGGTAGGGGACTATGGCTACACCTTC. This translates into CASSGVGDYGYTF.

CDR3 amino acids: CASLPGGGRYGYTF. DNA of the CDR3: TGTGCCAGCCTGCCCGGGGGGGGTCGGTATGGCTACACCTTC. The chain couples TRBV7-2 to TRBJ1-2; possibly TRBD1 for D (5 bases). The CDR3 is made up of 14 amino acids. The germline gives CDR1 SGHTA, CDR2 FQGNSA. V was clipped by 8 bases and J by 5 bases, with 18 bases between them.

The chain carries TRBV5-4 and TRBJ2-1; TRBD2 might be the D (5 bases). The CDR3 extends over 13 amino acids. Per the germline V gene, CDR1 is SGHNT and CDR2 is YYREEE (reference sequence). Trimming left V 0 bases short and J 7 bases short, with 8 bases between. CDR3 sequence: CASSLAGINEQFF. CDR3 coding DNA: TGTGCCAGCAGCTTGGCGGGGATTAATGAGCAGTTCTTC.

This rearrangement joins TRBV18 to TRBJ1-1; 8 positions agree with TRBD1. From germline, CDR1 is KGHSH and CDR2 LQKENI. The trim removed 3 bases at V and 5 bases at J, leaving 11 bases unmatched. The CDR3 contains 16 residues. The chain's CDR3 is CASSPRQGRGGTEAFF. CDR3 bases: TGTGCCAGCTCACCCCGACAGGGGCGCGGAGGGACTGAAGCTTTCTTT. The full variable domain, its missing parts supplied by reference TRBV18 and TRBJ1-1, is NAGVMQNPRHLVRRRGQEARLRCSPMKGHSHVYWYRQLPEEGLKFMVYLQKENIIDESGMPKERFSAEFPKEGPSILRIQQVVRGDSAAYFCASSPRQGRGGTEAFFGQGTRLTVV.

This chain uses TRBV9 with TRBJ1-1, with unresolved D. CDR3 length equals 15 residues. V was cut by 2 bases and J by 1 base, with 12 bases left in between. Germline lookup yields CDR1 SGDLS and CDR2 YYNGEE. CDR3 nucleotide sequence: TGTGCCAGCAGCGTCCACAGTAATGGGAACACTGAAGCTTTCTTT. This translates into CASSVHSNGNTEAFF.

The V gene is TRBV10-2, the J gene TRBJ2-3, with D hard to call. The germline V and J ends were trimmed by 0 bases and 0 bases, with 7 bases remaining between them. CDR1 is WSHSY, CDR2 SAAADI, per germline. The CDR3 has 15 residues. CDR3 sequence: CASSESPTSTDTQYF. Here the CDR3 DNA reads TGCGCCAGCAGTGAGTCCCCTACTAGCACAGATACGCAGTATTTT.

Here the CDR3 DNA reads TGTGCCAGCAGCAAAACAAGGACTAGCGGGATCGGCGAGCAGTACTTC. Protein sequence: CASSKTRTSGIGEQYF. The chain combines TRBV7-8 with TRBJ2-7; TRBD2 aligns across 12 bases. CDR3 length equals 16 residues. Trimming removed 5 bases from V and 6 bases from J; junction bases left unmatched: 11. Per the germline V gene, CDR1 is SGHVS and CDR2 is FQNEAQ.

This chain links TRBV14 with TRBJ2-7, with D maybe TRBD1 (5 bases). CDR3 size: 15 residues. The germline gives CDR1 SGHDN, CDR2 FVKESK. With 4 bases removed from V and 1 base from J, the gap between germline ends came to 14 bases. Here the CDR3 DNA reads TGTGCCAGCAGCCGAACTGTGGACATGTCCTACGAGCAGTACTTC. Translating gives CASSRTVDMSYEQYF. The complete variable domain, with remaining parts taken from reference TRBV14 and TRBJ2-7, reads EAGVTQFPSHSVIEKGQTVTLRCDPISGHDNLYWYRRVMGKEIKFLLHFVKESKQDESGMPNNRFLAERTGGTYSTLKVQPAELEDSGVYFCASSRTVDMSYEQYFGPGTRLTVT.

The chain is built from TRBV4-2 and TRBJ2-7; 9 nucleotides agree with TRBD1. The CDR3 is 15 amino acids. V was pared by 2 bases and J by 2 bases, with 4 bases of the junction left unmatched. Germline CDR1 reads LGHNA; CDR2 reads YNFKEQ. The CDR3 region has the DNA TGTGCCAGCAGCCAACCGGGACAGGGTACCTACGAGCAGTACTTC. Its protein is CASSQPGQGTYEQYF.

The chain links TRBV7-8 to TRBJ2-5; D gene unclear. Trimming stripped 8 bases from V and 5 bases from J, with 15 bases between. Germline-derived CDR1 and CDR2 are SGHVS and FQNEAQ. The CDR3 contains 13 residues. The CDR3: CASVVSHRETQYF. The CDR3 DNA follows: TGTGCCAGCGTTGTTAGCCATCGCGAGACCCAGTACTTC.

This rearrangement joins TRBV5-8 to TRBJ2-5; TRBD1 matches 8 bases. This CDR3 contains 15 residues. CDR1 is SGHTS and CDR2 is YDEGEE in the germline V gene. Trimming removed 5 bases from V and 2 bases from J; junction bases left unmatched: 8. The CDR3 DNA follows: TGTGCCAGCAGGCGGCAGGGGGCGGATCAAGAGACCCAGTACTTC. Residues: CASRRQGADQETQYF.

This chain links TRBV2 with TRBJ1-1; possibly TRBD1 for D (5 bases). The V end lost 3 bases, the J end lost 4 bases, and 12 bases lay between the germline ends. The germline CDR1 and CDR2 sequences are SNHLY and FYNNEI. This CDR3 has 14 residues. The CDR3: CASSDRAGGTEAFF. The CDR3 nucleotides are TGTGCCAGCAGTGACAGGGCCGGGGGCACTGAAGCTTTCTTT. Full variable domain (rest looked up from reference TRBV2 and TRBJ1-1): EPEVTQTPSHQVTQMGQEVILRCVPISNHLYFYWYRQILGQKVEFLVSFYNNEISEKSEIFDDQFSVERPDGSNFTLKIRSTKLEDSAMYFCASSDRAGGTEAFFGQGTRLTVV.

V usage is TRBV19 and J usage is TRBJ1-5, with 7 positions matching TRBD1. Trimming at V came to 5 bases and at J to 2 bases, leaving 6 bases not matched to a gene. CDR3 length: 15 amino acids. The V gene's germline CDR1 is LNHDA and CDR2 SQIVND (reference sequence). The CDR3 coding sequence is TGTGCCAGTAGTGCCAGACAGGGCGGCAATCAGCCCCAGCATTTT. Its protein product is CASSARQGGNQPQHF.

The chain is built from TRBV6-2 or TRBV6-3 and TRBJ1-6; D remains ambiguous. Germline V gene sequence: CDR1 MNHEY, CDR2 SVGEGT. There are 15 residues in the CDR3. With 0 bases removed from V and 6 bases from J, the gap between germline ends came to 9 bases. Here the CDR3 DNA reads TGTGCCAGCAGTTACTCTGCAGTCTTTAATTCACCCCTCCACTTT. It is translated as CASSYSAVFNSPLHF.

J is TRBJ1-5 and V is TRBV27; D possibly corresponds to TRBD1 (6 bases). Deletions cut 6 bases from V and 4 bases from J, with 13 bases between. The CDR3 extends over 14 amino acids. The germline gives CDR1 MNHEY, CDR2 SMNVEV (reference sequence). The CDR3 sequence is CASRGQVKNQPQHF. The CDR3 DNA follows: TGTGCCAGCAGGGGACAAGTTAAAAATCAGCCCCAGCATTTT.

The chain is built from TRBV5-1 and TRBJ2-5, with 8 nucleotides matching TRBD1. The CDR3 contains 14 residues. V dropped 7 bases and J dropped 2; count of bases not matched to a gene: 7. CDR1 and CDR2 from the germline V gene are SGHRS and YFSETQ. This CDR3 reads CASGVQGEQETQYF. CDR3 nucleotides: TGCGCCAGCGGAGTACAGGGGGAACAAGAGACCCAGTACTTC.